A selection of T cell receptor beta chains follows, all from one sample in a study of blood T cell repertoires in COVID-19. TCRdb's copy holds only in-frame clones and misses some; the assay was immunoSEQ multiplex PCR. The sample holds more than 9,500 clones, more than 80% seen once. Sequencing input: peripheral blood. The receptors shown here come from a human donor in a cohort sampled during active COVID-19. Both conserved end residues are trimmed from each CDR3.

len	j_gene	v_gene	CDR3aa
13	TRBJ2-3	TRBV9	ASSAAGGYTDTQY
12	TRBJ1-6	TRBV5-1	ASSLTGGNSPLH
14	TRBJ2-5	TRBV5-1	ASSPRVAGEGETQY
13	TRBJ2-5	TRBV13	ASSLDGDGVGTQY
12	TRBJ1-2	TRBV7-9	ASSNPTGNYGYT
11	TRBJ1-5	TRBV3-1/TRBV3-2	ASGQYSNQPQH
17	TRBJ2-1	TRBV21-1	ASSKERLAGGRPYNEQF
13	TRBJ2-5	TRBV6-2/TRBV6-3	ASSPGTGPGETQY
16	TRBJ1-6	TRBV3-1/TRBV3-2	ASSQGVQAGTDNSPLH
11	TRBJ2-5	TRBV7-2	ASSLGVRGTQY
13	TRBJ1-2	TRBV2	ASSLGTGVIYGYT
12	TRBJ2-6	TRBV6-5	ASRPGSGANVLT
15	TRBJ1-5	TRBV6-9	ASSHDRVPLRNQPQH
10	TRBJ2-3	TRBV11-3	ASSRGVGTQY
13	TRBJ2-3	TRBV5-6	ASSLEGGSTDTQY
15	TRBJ2-6	TRBV3-1/TRBV3-2	ASSSATGPSGANVLT
14	TRBJ1-3	TRBV5-1	ASSPLGKNSGNTIY
14	TRBJ1-6	TRBV5-6	ASSPSGTGGFSPLH
12	TRBJ1-5	TRBV19	ASRLGTGGQPQH
13	TRBJ2-2	TRBV6-6	ASSPQGADTGELF
13	TRBJ2-2	TRBV6-5	ASRLTSANTGELF
15	TRBJ1-3	TRBV9	ASSVDLWASSGNTIY
11	TRBJ1-2	TRBV6-2/TRBV6-3	ASSSDRNYGYT
14	TRBJ2-1	TRBV10-3	AMVAGGFSSYNEQF
13	TRBJ2-5	TRBV10-1	ASSGARGTQETQY
13	TRBJ1-1	TRBV6-2/TRBV6-3	ASSSLGQGNTEAF
12	TRBJ2-7	TRBV27	ANPGGQGFDEQY
20	TRBJ1-4	TRBV9	ASSVGLGSMPNAELAKEKLF
12	TRBJ2-1	TRBV13	ASSVQGASNEQF
11	TRBJ1-2	TRBV6-2/TRBV6-3	ASSYQGTYGYT
12	TRBJ1-2	TRBV4-3	ASSQDDYYYGYT
14	TRBJ2-2	TRBV27	ASSLTRTSGVGELF
14	TRBJ2-1	TRBV7-6	ASSLRSGARNNEQF
12	TRBJ2-7	TRBV5-1	ASSSSGSSYEQY
12	TRBJ1-2	TRBV19	ASSIGNRVGGYT
16	TRBJ1-5	TRBV18	ASSPLGRGHYSNQPQH
12	TRBJ1-1	TRBV6-5	ASSYSQGGTEAF
14	TRBJ2-3	TRBV7-2	ASSPGVWRSTDTQY
10	TRBJ2-1	TRBV14	ASSPNHNEQF
13	TRBJ1-6	TRBV7-2	ASSFFTGVGSPLH
12	TRBJ2-1	TRBV5-4	ASSLEGFYNEQF
12	TRBJ1-3	TRBV29-1	SVLDRGLGNTIY
9	TRBJ1-2	TRBV7-2	ASSVRDGYT
10	TRBJ1-2	TRBV10-3	AISGTTDGYT